The clone carrying this T cell receptor beta chain was seen at least ten times. Its antigen is unknown. The entry originates in a study of T cells in Graves' hyperthyroidism and ophthalmopathy. General observations from the study: Ophthalmopathy was predicted by the model a median of approximately six months ahead of onset. Ophthalmopathy was distinguished from stable hyperthyroidism by 13 V-J signatures.

Graves' hyperthyroidism was deemed stable absent ophthalmopathy progression within 18 months. Used for diagnoses were clinical symptoms, serum thyroxine and TRAb, thyroid ultrasound and orbital computed tomography. Researchers took RNA transcripts and amplified the TCR beta CDR3 regions from them. The HTBI primer set was used in a first-round RT-PCR of the TCR CDR3. From the multiplex PCR reads, TCRdb called clonotypes with MiXCR, one entry per CDR3 protein. The top ten hold about 8% of the sample, which has 530,000 or so distinct CDR3 sequences, under 60% seen once. This sequence originates from a woman aged 18-29 years with Graves' hyperthyroidism. Sample: peripheral blood or thyroid tissue (not recorded which).

In DNA form, the CDR3 reads TGTGCCAGCAGCTTTGGGACAGAAGACTACGAGCAGTACTTC. It is translated as CASSFGTEDYEQYF. The chain is built from TRBV7-9 and TRBJ2-7, with 7 bases matching TRBD1. From germline, CDR1 is SEHNR and CDR2 FQNEAQ (reference sequence). Germline trimming cut 3 bases from V and 3 bases from J; bases unmatched to any gene: 5. The CDR3 consists of 14 residues.